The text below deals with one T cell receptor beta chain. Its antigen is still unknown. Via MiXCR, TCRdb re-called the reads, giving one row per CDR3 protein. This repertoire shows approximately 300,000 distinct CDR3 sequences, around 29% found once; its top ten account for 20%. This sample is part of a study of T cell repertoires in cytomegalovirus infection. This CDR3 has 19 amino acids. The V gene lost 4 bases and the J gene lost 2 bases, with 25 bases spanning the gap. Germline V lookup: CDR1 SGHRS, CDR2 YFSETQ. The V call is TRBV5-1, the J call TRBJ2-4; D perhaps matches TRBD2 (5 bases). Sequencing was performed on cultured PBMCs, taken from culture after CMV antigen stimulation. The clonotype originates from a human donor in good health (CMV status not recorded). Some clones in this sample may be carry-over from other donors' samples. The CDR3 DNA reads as TGCGCCAGCAGCCTGCCCGATAAGGACGAAAGGAGGACCAAAAACATTCAGTACTTC. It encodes CASSLPDKDERRTKNIQYF.